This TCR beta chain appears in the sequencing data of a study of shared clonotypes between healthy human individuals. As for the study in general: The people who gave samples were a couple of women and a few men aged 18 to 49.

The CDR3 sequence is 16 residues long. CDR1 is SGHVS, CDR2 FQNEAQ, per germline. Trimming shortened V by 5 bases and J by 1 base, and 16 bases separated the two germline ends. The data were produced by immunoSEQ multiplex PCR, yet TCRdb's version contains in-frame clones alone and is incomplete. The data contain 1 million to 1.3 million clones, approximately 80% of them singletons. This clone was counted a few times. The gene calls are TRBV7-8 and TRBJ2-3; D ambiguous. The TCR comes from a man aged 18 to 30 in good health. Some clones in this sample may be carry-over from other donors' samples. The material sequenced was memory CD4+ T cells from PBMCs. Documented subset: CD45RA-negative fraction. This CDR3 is CASSPWASARTDTQYF. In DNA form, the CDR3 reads TGTGCCAGCAGCCCCTGGGCAAGCGCCCGCACAGATACGCAGTATTTT.